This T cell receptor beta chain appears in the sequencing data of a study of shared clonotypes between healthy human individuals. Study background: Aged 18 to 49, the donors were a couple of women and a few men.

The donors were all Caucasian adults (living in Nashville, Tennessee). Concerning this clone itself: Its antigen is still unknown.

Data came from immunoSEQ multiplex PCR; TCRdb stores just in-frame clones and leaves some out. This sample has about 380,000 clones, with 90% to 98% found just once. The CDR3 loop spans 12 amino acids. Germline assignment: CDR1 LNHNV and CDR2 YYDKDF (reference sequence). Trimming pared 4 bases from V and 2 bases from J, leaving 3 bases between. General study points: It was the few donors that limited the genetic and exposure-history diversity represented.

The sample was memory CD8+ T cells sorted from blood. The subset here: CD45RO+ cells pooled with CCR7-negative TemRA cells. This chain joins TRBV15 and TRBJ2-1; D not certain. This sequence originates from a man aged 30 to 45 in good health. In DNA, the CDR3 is TGTGCCACCAGCACCGCCTACAATGAGCAGTTCTTC. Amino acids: CATSTAYNEQFF.